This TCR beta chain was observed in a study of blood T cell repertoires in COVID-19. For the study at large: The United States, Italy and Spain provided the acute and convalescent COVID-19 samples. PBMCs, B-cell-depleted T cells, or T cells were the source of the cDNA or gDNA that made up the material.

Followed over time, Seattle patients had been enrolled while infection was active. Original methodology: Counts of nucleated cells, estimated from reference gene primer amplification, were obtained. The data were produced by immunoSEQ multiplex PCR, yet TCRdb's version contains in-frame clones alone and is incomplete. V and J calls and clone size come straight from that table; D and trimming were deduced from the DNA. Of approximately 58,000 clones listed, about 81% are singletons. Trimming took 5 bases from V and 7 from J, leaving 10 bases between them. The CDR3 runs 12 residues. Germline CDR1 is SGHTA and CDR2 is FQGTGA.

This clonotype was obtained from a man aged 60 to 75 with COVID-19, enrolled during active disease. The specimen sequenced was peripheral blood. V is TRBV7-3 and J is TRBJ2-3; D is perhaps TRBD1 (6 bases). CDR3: CASSKGHNTQYF. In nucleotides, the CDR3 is TGTGCCAGCAGCAAGGGACATAATACGCAGTATTTT. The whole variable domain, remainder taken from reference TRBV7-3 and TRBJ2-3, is GAGVSQTPSNKVTEKGKYVELRCDPISGHTALYWYRQSLGQGPEFLIYFQGTGAADDSGLPNDRFFAVRPEGSVSTLKIQRTERGDSAVYLCASSKGHNTQYFGPGTRLTVL.